This is a list of T cell receptor beta chains from one sample in a study of shared T cell receptors in the human thymus. TCRdb keeps only in-frame clones here, not all; method: immunoSEQ multiplex PCR. The repertoire holds 640,000 or so clones, with about 89% as singletons. This sample was shared with a second study, whose subject was human thymus T cells.

Sequenced input: thymocytes. These receptors all come from a boy younger than two with a congenital heart defect. The CDR3 runs from the conserved cysteine through the conserved F or W. Fields, in order: J gene, V gene, D gene, clone size, CDR3 DNA, CDR3 protein. The D gene is left open where the match is weak. Some rows mark clone size as missing; the rest say once, few, many or name a class of expanded clone.

TRBJ1-1,TRBV29-1,NA,NA,TGCAGCGGCAGAGCGGGACACGGGAACACTGAAGCTTTCTTT,CSGRAGHGNTEAFF
TRBJ1-1,TRBV4-3,NA,NA,TGCGCCAGCAGCCAAGAGGGGGCCAAAACTGAAGCTTTCTTT,CASSQEGAKTEAFF
TRBJ1-1,TRBV4-1,TRBD1,NA,TGCGCCAGCAGCCACCCGACAGGGGGCCCCTGGACTGAAGCTTTCTTT,CASSHPTGGPWTEAFF
TRBJ2-1,TRBV29-1,TRBD2,NA,TGCAGCGTCCCCGGGACTAGCGGGTTTCTTAGCTCCTACAATGAGCAGTTCTTC,CSVPGTSGFLSSYNEQFF
TRBJ2-1,TRBV15,NA,once,TGTGCCACCAGCAGAGCCCTAGCGAACCAGTTCTTC,CATSRALANQFF
TRBJ2-7,TRBV18,TRBD2,NA,TGTGCCAGCTCACCACTTTGGAGCGGGAGGGAGCCTTACGAGCAGTACTTC,CASSPLWSGREPYEQYF
TRBJ1-1,TRBV27,TRBD1,NA,TGTGCCAGCAGTCTCCTGTACAGGGGCGCCATGAACACTGAAGCTTTCTTT,CASSLLYRGAMNTEAFF
TRBJ2-2,TRBV6-4,TRBD2,NA,TGTGCCAGCAGTCCTCGACTAGCGGGAGGTCACACCGGGGAGCTGTTTTTT,CASSPRLAGGHTGELFF
TRBJ1-6,TRBV6-6,TRBD1,NA,TGTGCCAGCAGTTACCGGGACAGGGGTAAATCACCCCTCCACTTT,CASSYRDRGKSPLHF
TRBJ1-1,TRBV27,NA,NA,TGTGCCAGCGGGCGACAGGCCCCGTGGAACACTGAAGCTTTCTTT,CASGRQAPWNTEAFF
TRBJ1-2,TRBV6-6,NA,NA,TGTGCCAGCAGTTACGGGCCGTCTGAGGGCTACACCTTC,CASSYGPSEGYTF
TRBJ2-7,TRBV27,NA,NA,TGTGCCAGCAGTTTATCGATGGCCTCACCTCCCATTTTCCACGAGCAGTACTTC,CASSLSMASPPIFHEQYF
TRBJ2-7,TRBV5-6,NA,few,TGTGCCAGCAGCCCAGGGCTCCCCTCCTACGAGCAGTACTTC,CASSPGLPSYEQYF
TRBJ2-2,TRBV11-2,TRBD2,once,TGTGCCAGCAGCCTTTACGGACTAGCGGGGGGCACCGGGGAGCTGTTTTTT,CASSLYGLAGGTGELFF
TRBJ1-2,TRBV4-1,NA,NA,TGCGCCAGCAGTTTCGCCCCCCATGGGGGGAGGATCTATGGCTACACCTTC,CASSFAPHGGRIYGYTF
TRBJ1-4,TRBV5-8,TRBD1,NA,TGTGCCAGCAGCCAGTCCGACAGGGGACTATCTGAAAAACTGTTTTTT,CASSQSDRGLSEKLFF
TRBJ2-3,TRBV4-1,TRBD2,NA,TGCGCCAGCAGCCAAACCACCGGGACTAGCGGCCCCACAGCTAGCACAGATACGCAGTATTTT,CASSQTTGTSGPTASTDTQYF
TRBJ1-3,TRBV2,NA,NA,TGTGCCAGCAGTGGTCCAGACTGGGACACCAGCTCTGGAAACACCATATATTTT,CASSGPDWDTSSGNTIYF
TRBJ2-7,TRBV5-4,NA,NA,TGTGCCAGCAGCGGTGGATATGAGCAGGGGCAATACGAGCAGTACTTC,CASSGGYEQGQYEQYF
TRBJ2-3,TRBV29-1,NA,NA,TGCAGCGTTGTGTGCGGAGGGCAAAAAGATACGCAGTATTTT,CSVVCGGQKDTQYF
TRBJ2-5,TRBV27,TRBD2,NA,TGTGCCAGCAGTTTGCAAGCGGGGGGCGGGACCCAGTACTTC,CASSLQAGGGTQYF
TRBJ1-5,TRBV28,TRBD1,NA,TGTGCCAGCAGTTTTGGACCACAGGGGGCGGCTCAGCCCCAGCATTTT,CASSFGPQGAAQPQHF
TRBJ2-3,TRBV5-1,NA,NA,TGCGCCAGCAGCTTGGCCAAGCGGGGCACAGATACGCAGTATTTT,CASSLAKRGTDTQYF
TRBJ2-5,TRBV4-1,NA,NA,TGCGCCAGCAGCCAAGCCTTTCTAGAGACCCAGTACTTC,CASSQAFLETQYF
TRBJ2-7,TRBV5-1,TRBD1,NA,TGCGCCAGCAGCCAAGGACAGGAAAGGCCAGACTACGAGCAGTACTTC,CASSQGQERPDYEQYF
TRBJ2-5,TRBV6-5,NA,NA,TGTGCCAGCAGTACCCCGGACATTTTTGAGGAGACCCAGTACTTC,CASSTPDIFEETQYF
TRBJ2-7,TRBV4-3,NA,NA,TGCGCCAGCAGCCAAGACTATTTGGCCAGGTCCTACGAGCAGTACTTC,CASSQDYLARSYEQYF
TRBJ2-2,TRBV27,TRBD1,NA,TGTGCCAGCAGTCGACACAGGGGGCAAGAAGGCGGGGAGCTGTTTTTT,CASSRHRGQEGGELFF
TRBJ2-5,TRBV14,TRBD2,NA,TGTGCCAGCAGCCGCCGCCGACTAGCGGGGGAAGAGACCCAGTACTTC,CASSRRRLAGEETQYF
TRBJ2-7,TRBV4-3,NA,NA,TGCGCCAGCAGCCAAGATATTTCAGGGGGGTCCTACGAGCAGTACTTC,CASSQDISGGSYEQYF